The 14 T cell receptor beta chains below all came from one sample that was sequenced in a study of blood T cell repertoires in COVID-19 (dated by TCRdb to the early 2020s). Library prep was done by the immunoSEQ multiplex PCR assay. What TCRdb holds here is the immuneACCESS table cut down to in-frame rearrangements. Part of the clones is not present; checked against another copy, under half of the missing clones reflect an unresolved V gene, and the others are unexplained. The sample contains 200,000 to 250,000 clones, less than 85% of them found a single time. Roughly 2.7% of the sample belongs to the ten largest clones. Sequencing was performed on peripheral blood. The receptors were sampled from a woman aged 70-85 years with active or convalescent COVID-19.

The chain links TRBV7-9 to TRBJ2-7; 7 bases align to TRBD1. Germline loops: CDR1 SEHNR, CDR2 FQNEAQ (reference sequence). The V gene end was trimmed by 2 bases and the J gene end by 3 bases; junction bases not matched to a gene: 4. This CDR3 contains 14 residues. The CDR3 DNA is TGTGCCAGCAGCTTACGCGCAGGGGGCTACGAGCAGTACTTC. This gives the protein CASSLRAGGYEQYF.

This clone appeared once. This chain uses TRBV5-4 with TRBJ1-2, with D possibly being TRBD1 (6 bases). Germline loops: CDR1 SGHNT, CDR2 YYREEE (reference sequence). This CDR3 contains 15 residues. Trimming pared 4 bases from V and 4 bases from J, leaving 17 bases between. In DNA form, the CDR3 reads TGTGCCAGCAGCCAGGGAACCAGGGGCGGCTATGGCTACACCTTC. It codes for CASSQGTRGGYGYTF.

CDR3 nucleotides: TGCGCCAGCAGCACAAACAGGGTTAGCACAGATACGCAGTATTTT. Translating it yields CASSTNRVSTDTQYF. V is TRBV5-1 and J is TRBJ2-3, with TRBD1 as a possible D gene (6 bases). The V and J ends lost 4 bases and 0 bases respectively, with 12 bases between them. The CDR3 extends over 15 amino acids. Germline CDR1 is SGHRS and CDR2 is YFSETQ. The whole variable domain, remainder taken from reference TRBV5-1 and TRBJ2-3, is KAGVTQTPRYLIKTRGQQVTLSCSPISGHRSVSWYQQTPGQGLQFLFEYFSETQRNKGNFPGRFSGRQFSNSRSEMNVSTLELGDSALYLCASSTNRVSTDTQYFGPGTRLTVL.

This chain uses TRBV7-6 with TRBJ2-7, with a tentative D call TRBD2 (5 bases). Germline CDR1 reads SGHVS; CDR2 reads FNYEAQ. V dropped 5 bases and J dropped 4 bases, with 9 bases sitting between them. This CDR3 is 12 amino acids long. The DNA for the CDR3 is TGTGCCAGCAGCAATCGAGGGTACGAGCAGTACTTC. Its protein is CASSNRGYEQYF.

The rearrangement joins TRBV10-1 to TRBJ1-5, with D uncertain. Germline-derived CDR1 and CDR2 are WNHNN and SYGVQD (reference sequence). Between the trimmed V and J ends, which lost 4 bases and 0 bases, there was a span of 10 bases. This CDR3 comprises 15 residues. The CDR3, as DNA: TGCGCCAGCAGTGGCCAGTCTTCTAGCAATCAGCCCCAGCATTTT. Protein sequence: CASSGQSSSNQPQHF.

The V call is TRBV20-1, the J call TRBJ2-2; 11 bases are a match to TRBD2. This CDR3 has 16 amino acids. From germline, CDR1 is DFQATT and CDR2 SNEGSKA (reference sequence). The ends lost 3 bases at V and 4 bases at J; junction bases unmatched: 7. CDR3 region: CSASHLAGGVTGELFF. The CDR3 DNA reads TGCAGTGCTAGTCACCTAGCGGGAGGCGTCACCGGGGAGCTGTTTTTT.

On this clone itself: Other DNA sequences from this sample encode an identical CDR3 as well. The CDR3, as DNA: TGTGCCAGCAGCCCCATAGCCTGGCAGGGGACATACGAGCAGTACTTC. Encoded protein: CASSPIAWQGTYEQYF. The V gene is TRBV11-2, the J gene TRBJ2-7; perhaps TRBD1 as D (6 bases). CDR1 is SGHAT and CDR2 is FQNNGV in the germline V gene. V lost 5 bases and J lost 4, with 21 bases in between. CDR3 size: 16 residues. Using reference TRBV11-2 and TRBJ2-7 for the parts outside the CDR3, the full variable domain is EAGVAQSPRYKIIEKRQSVAFWCNPISGHATLYWYQQILGQGPKLLIQFQNNGVVDDSQLPKDRFSAERLKGVDSTLKIQPAKLEDSAVYLCASSPIAWQGTYEQYFGPGTRLTVT.

V and J are TRBV5-1 and TRBJ1-1; the D gene is possibly TRBD1 (5 bases). CDR1 SGHRS and CDR2 YFSETQ come from the germline V gene. Trimming removed 5 bases at V and 3 bases at J, with 14 bases between. This CDR3 is 14 amino acids long. The DNA for the CDR3 is TGCGCCAGCAGGACAGTAAGGCTGGACACTGAAGCTTTCTTT. This codes for CASRTVRLDTEAFF.

The chain uses TRBV25-1 and TRBJ2-3; D might be TRBD2 (7 bases). V lost 1 base and J lost 7, with 18 bases in between. CDR1 MGHDK and CDR2 SYGVNS come from the germline V gene. The CDR3 has 16 residues. The CDR3 spells CASSEWGASGGNTQYF. The CDR3 nucleotides read TGTGCCAGCAGTGAATGGGGGGCTAGCGGCGGTAATACGCAGTATTTT.

V usage is TRBV5-6 and J usage is TRBJ1-1; 10 bases are a match to TRBD1. The ends lost 0 bases at V and 5 bases at J; junction bases unmatched: 7. Germline-derived CDR1 and CDR2 are SGHDT and YYEEEE. The CDR3 totals 16 residues. The CDR3 is CASSLALRTGGTEAFF. The CDR3 DNA follows: TGTGCCAGCAGCTTGGCCCTAAGGACAGGGGGAACTGAAGCTTTCTTT.

This chain uses TRBV7-9 with TRBJ1-1; D is possibly TRBD1 (5 bases). This CDR3 has 14 residues. Trimming removed 5 bases at V and 3 bases at J, with 13 bases between. Germline V CDR1 and CDR2: SEHNR, FQNEAQ (reference sequence). CDR3 sequence: CASSLQASDTEAFF. Written as DNA, the CDR3 is TGTGCCAGCAGCCTACAGGCATCGGACACTGAAGCTTTCTTT.

The gene calls are TRBV5-1 and TRBJ2-7, with 12 bases matching TRBD2. The CDR3 consists of 14 residues. V lost 2 bases, J lost 5 bases, and 2 bases stayed unmatched. CDR1 and CDR2 from the germline V gene are SGHRS and YFSETQ. This CDR3 is CASSFTSGRNEQYF. CDR3 nucleotide sequence: TGCGCCAGCAGCTTTACTAGCGGGAGGAACGAGCAGTACTTC.

The gene calls are TRBV7-3 and TRBJ2-1, with TRBD2 matching over 9 bases. This CDR3 contains 15 residues. V shed 2 bases, J shed 4 bases, and the junction held 3 bases outside the gene matches. Germline CDR1 reads SGHTA; CDR2 reads FQGTGA. CDR3 nucleotides: TGTGCCAGCAGCTTACAGCGGGGGGATTACAATGAGCAGTTCTTC. Its protein product is CASSLQRGDYNEQFF.

The rearrangement joins TRBV19 to TRBJ1-6; no definite D call. The CDR3 runs to 14 residues. CDR1 and CDR2 from the germline V gene are LNHDA and SQIVND (reference sequence). Trimming took off 6 bases at V and 9 bases at J, with 15 bases between the two ends. CDR3 bases: TGTGCCAGTAGCTCCATGAGGTTTGCTTCACCCCTCCACTTT. Protein: CASSSMRFASPLHF.